Here is one T cell receptor (beta chain) with its context. This clonotype came up a few times. It lacks a known antigen. There are no base qualities to consult, and no much larger clone falls within one base. Per the publication, the time point label means: blood at routine non-recurrence follow-up after resection. Without any cell sorting, TCR sequencing was performed on whole RNA extracted either from tumor and nontumor lung tissue or from cryopreserved PBMC samples. A patient was chosen for TCR sequencing only when enough RNA was available from at least two tumor regions. The CDR3 runs 14 residues from the cysteine to the phenylalanine. The read is trimmed to its CDR3 DNA, 42 bases read in frame from base 1. The germline V and J ends show losses of 5 bases and 0 bases respectively, and no gene match explains 3 bases of the junction. This sample was included in a study of spatial heterogeneity in lung cancer (dated by TCRdb to the late 2010s). Regarding the research as a whole: Samples were obtained from approximately 76 patients with early-stage, untreated non-small cell lung cancer from the lung TRACERx cohort. Follow-up PBMC samples were sequenced whenever available, with the median time to follow-up being around 2 years after resection. Beta-chain transcripts were consistently detected in greater numbers than alpha-chain transcripts, which likely reflected higher beta-chain transcript abundance. In the raw uncorrected reads, each unique combination of TCR and UMI appeared on average more than ten times. In non-small cell lung cancer, the study made a quantitative comparison of TCR alpha and beta repertoires among multiple tumor regions, matched nontumor lung and blood. The study linked features of the TCR repertoire to counts of nonsynonymous mutations, which were determined by whole-exome sequencing of tumor tissue. At surgery, both alpha and beta chains were TCR-sequenced in 200 to 250 tumor regions, fewer than 85 matched nontumor lung samples and a few dozen PBMC samples. General findings and caveats noted by the study authors: Ubiquitous expanded tumor TCRs were detected in blood more often at tumor resection than at routine follow-up. Confirming at a functional level the hypothesis that regional TCRs recognize regional mutations was considered to require additional single-cell paired TCR alpha and beta sequencing. Only 14 patients were included in comparisons of baseline and follow-up blood repertoires.

The library came from 5' RACE. TCRdb names NextSeq 500 as the instrument used. The TCR library protocol attached a unique molecular identifier to each TCR cDNA molecule to allow correction of PCR and sequencing errors. The study's processing was this. Decombinator tools were used for TCR identification, UMI-based error correction and CDR3 extraction. Expanded TCRs were defined as those above a frequency of 2 per 1,000, corresponding to the top 1% of the tumor frequency distribution. Rényi diversity was computed with the R vegan package after subsampling each repertoire 100 times to 5,000 TCRs. CDR3 similarity networks were built from amino acid triplet string-kernel similarity, with CDR3s being connected when pairwise similarity was above 0.82. The raw public data were reprocessed by TCRdb itself: fastp quality trimming at Q25, MiXCR clonotype calling, in-frame beta chains only. Each entry merges the rows of one CDR3 protein and shows their most common DNA and genes. What appears here as the V and J calls and clone size reflects TCRdb's work, not the paper's. Within this sample are around 120,000 distinct CDR3 sequences, with more than 10% of them counted one time only. The leading ten clones occupy approximately 15% of the sample.

The rearranged segments are TRBV12-3 or TRBV12-4 and TRBJ1-1, and 7 junctional nucleotides match TRBD1. The TCR comes from a male donor with early-stage non-small cell lung cancer. The starting material was PBMCs, obtained at follow-up. The CDR3 protein sequence reads: CASSRDRMNTEAFF. The DNA reads TGTGCCAGCAGTCGGGACAGAATGAACACTGAAGCTTTCTTT.